This T cell receptor (beta chain) was identified in a study of response to subunit inactivated influenza vaccine. Study-wide points: Authors suggested each seasonal flu vaccination may recruit only limited numbers of new T cells.

On this clonotype itself: The target antigen is unknown.

Via MiXCR, TCRdb re-called the RT-PCR reads, giving one row per CDR3 protein. This table has 500,000 to 600,000 distinct CDR3 sequences, about 11% appearing once. The germline V and J ends were trimmed by 5 bases and 6 bases, with 14 bases remaining between them. Germline values: CDR1 SEHNR, CDR2 FQNEAQ (reference sequence). This CDR3 region has 14 residues. The chain carries TRBV7-9 and TRBJ2-1; D is uncertain. This TCR came from a man aged 45-60 years who received an inactivated influenza vaccine. The input for sequencing was PBMCs from blood, taken on the day of vaccination. The CDR3 region is CASSGALRINEQFF. CDR3 sequence (DNA): TGTGCCAGCAGCGGCGCCCTTCGGATCAATGAGCAGTTCTTC.